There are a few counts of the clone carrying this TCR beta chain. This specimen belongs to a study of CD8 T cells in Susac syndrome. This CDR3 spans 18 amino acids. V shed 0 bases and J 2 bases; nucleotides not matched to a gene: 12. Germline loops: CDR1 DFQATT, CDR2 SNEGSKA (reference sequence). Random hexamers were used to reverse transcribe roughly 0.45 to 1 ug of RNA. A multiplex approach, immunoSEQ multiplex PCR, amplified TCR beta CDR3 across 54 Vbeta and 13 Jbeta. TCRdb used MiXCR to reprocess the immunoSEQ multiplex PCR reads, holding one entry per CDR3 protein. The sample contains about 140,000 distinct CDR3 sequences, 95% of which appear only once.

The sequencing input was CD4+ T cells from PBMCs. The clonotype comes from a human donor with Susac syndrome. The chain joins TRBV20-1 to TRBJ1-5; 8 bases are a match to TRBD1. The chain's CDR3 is CSARERSGGTPRNQPQHF. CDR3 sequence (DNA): TGCAGTGCTAGAGAGCGGTCAGGGGGCACCCCTCGCAATCAGCCCCAGCATTTT.